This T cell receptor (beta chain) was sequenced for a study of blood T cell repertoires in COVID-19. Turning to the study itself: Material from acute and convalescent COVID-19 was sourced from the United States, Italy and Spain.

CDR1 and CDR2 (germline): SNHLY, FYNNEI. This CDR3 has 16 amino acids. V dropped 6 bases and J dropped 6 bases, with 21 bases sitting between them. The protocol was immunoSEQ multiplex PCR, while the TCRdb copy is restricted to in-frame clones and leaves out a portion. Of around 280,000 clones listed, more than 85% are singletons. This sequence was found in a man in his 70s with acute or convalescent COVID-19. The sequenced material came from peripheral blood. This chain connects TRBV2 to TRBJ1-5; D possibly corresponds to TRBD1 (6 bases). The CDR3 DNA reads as TGTGCCAGCAGCGCGGACAGAGTTGAAGTTGGTCAGCCCCAGCATTTT. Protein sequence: CASSADRVEVGQPQHF.